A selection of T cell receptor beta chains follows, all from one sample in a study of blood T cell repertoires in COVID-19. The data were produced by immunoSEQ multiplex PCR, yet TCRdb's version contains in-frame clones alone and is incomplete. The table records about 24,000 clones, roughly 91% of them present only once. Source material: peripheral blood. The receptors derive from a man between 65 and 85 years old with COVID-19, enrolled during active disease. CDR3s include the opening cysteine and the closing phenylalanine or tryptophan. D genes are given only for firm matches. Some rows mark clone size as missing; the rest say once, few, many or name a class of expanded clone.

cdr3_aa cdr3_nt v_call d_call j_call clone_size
CASSPQGYNEQFF TGTGCCAGCAGCCCGCAGGGGTACAATGAGCAGTTCTTC TRBV7-9 NA TRBJ2-1 NA
CASSLALAGLNTEAFF TGCGCCAGCAGCTTGGCCTTGGCAGGCCTTAACACTGAAGCTTTCTTT TRBV5-1 NA TRBJ1-1 NA
CASSLEGGQGQPQHF TGCGCCAGCAGTCTGGAGGGGGGGCAAGGGCAGCCCCAGCATTTT TRBV5-1 NA TRBJ1-5 NA
CASSLFYNEQFF TGTGCCAGCAGTTTATTCTACAATGAGCAGTTCTTC TRBV2 NA TRBJ2-1 NA
CSARGQYSYEQYF TGCAGCGCTCGGGGACAGTACAGCTACGAGCAGTACTTC TRBV29-1 TRBD1 TRBJ2-7 NA
CASSQVFAGRGTGELFF TGCGCCAGCAGCCAAGTATTTGCCGGGCGGGGCACCGGGGAGCTGTTTTTT TRBV4-1 NA TRBJ2-2 NA
CASSSKGAGAETQYF TGTGCCAGCAGCTCCAAAGGGGCAGGGGCAGAGACCCAGTACTTC TRBV5-6 NA TRBJ2-5 NA
CAWSMGPNTGELFF TGTGCCTGGAGTATGGGCCCGAACACCGGGGAGCTGTTTTTT TRBV30 NA TRBJ2-2 NA
CASRTGGTGTGELFF TGTGCCAGCAGAACCGGGGGGACGGGCACCGGGGAGCTGTTTTTT TRBV6-5 TRBD2 TRBJ2-2 NA
CASSTRQGGEKLFF TGTGCCAGCAGCACTAGACAGGGAGGTGAAAAACTGTTTTTT TRBV7-9 TRBD1 TRBJ1-4 NA
CASSIRGSHYGYTF TGTGCCAGTAGTATAAGGGGCTCTCACTATGGCTACACCTTC TRBV19 NA TRBJ1-2 once
CASSSPDLAGGPTGELFF TGTGCCAGCAGTTCTCCGGACTTAGCGGGGGGGCCCACCGGGGAGCTGTTTTTT TRBV27 TRBD2 TRBJ2-2 NA
CAWSVRTGGIEAFF TGTGCCTGGAGTGTAAGAACAGGTGGGATTGAAGCTTTCTTT TRBV30 NA TRBJ1-1 once
CASSSIGGQGGVTGELFF TGTGCCAGCAGCTCCATAGGGGGACAGGGAGGAGTAACCGGGGAGCTGTTTTTT TRBV11-3 TRBD1 TRBJ2-2 NA
CAVPTDNSGNTIYF TGTGCCGTCCCAACGGACAACTCTGGAAACACCATATATTTT TRBV7-9 NA TRBJ1-3 NA
CASSFFGRPNEQYF TGTGCCAGCAGCTTTTTTGGCCGTCCAAACGAGCAGTACTTC TRBV7-9 NA TRBJ2-7 NA
CASSSTGEVDGYTF TGTGCCAGCAGTTCCACAGGGGAGGTGGATGGCTACACCTTC TRBV6-4 TRBD1 TRBJ1-2 NA
CASSVATSGGPDFTDTQYF TGTGCCAGCAGCGTAGCTACTAGCGGGGGGCCGGACTTCACAGATACGCAGTATTTT TRBV9 TRBD2 TRBJ2-3 NA
CASSPVPSPSSGANVLTF TGTGCCAGCAGCCCCGTTCCTTCCCCCTCCTCTGGGGCCAACGTCCTGACTTTC TRBV5-4 NA TRBJ2-6 NA
CASSEGAGGPTDTQYF TGTGCCAGCAGTGAAGGGGCGGGAGGGCCCACAGATACGCAGTATTTT TRBV2 TRBD2 TRBJ2-3 NA
CATFPSPYNEQFF TGTGCCACCTTTCCTAGCCCCTACAATGAGCAGTTCTTC TRBV6-5 NA TRBJ2-1 NA
CASSLTRNNEQFF TGCGCCAGCAGCTTGACGCGGAACAATGAGCAGTTCTTC TRBV5-1 NA TRBJ2-1 NA
CASSDGQSLRETQYF TGTGCCAGCAGTGACGGACAGAGTCTTCGTGAGACCCAGTACTTC TRBV2 NA TRBJ2-5 few
CASSPTGNTEAFF TGTGCCAGTAGTCCTACGGGTAACACTGAAGCTTTCTTT TRBV19 NA TRBJ1-1 few
CASSPRGSGVPNTGELFF TGTGCCAGCTCACCGAGAGGTAGCGGGGTTCCGAACACCGGGGAGCTGTTTTTT TRBV18 TRBD2 TRBJ2-2 NA
CASSQPLRDRNGYTF TGCGCCAGCAGCCAACCGCTTAGGGACAGGAATGGCTACACCTTC TRBV4-1 TRBD1 TRBJ1-2 NA
CASSLTGNIYNSPLHF TGTGCCAGCAGCTTAACAGGGAACATCTATAATTCACCCCTCCACTTT TRBV11-2 NA TRBJ1-6 NA
CASSRTSGGQETQYF TGCGCCAGCAGCCGGACTAGCGGGGGGCAAGAGACCCAGTACTTC TRBV4-1 TRBD2 TRBJ2-5 NA
CASSPTGGSGSYEQYF TGTGCCAGCAGTCCAACCGGAGGTAGCGGGAGCTACGAGCAGTACTTC TRBV11-2 TRBD2 TRBJ2-7 NA
CASSEAPGGYTF TGTGCCAGCAGTGAAGCTCCGGGAGGCTACACCTTC TRBV2 NA TRBJ1-2 NA
CASSLEDSSNYGYTF TGTGCCAGCAGCTTGGAGGACAGTTCTAACTATGGCTACACCTTC TRBV5-4 NA TRBJ1-2 once
CASGLGGESYEQYF TGTGCTAGTGGTTTGGGGGGAGAGTCCTACGAGCAGTACTTC TRBV12-5 NA TRBJ2-7 NA
CASSSARDRVTDTQYF TGCGCCAGCAGCTCGGCACGGGACAGGGTCACAGATACGCAGTATTTT TRBV5-1 TRBD1 TRBJ2-3 NA
CSVLQGVPEAFF TGCAGCGTCCTACAGGGGGTCCCTGAAGCTTTCTTT TRBV29-1 TRBD1 TRBJ1-1 NA
CASSRGGVLEQFF TGCGCCAGCAGCCGGGGGGGCGTCTTAGAGCAGTTCTTC TRBV4-1 NA TRBJ2-1 few
CASSQSGGNNQPQHF TGCGCCAGCAGTCAATCCGGGGGGAACAATCAGCCCCAGCATTTT TRBV23-1 NA TRBJ1-5 NA
CASSSGTGINIQYF TGTGCCAGCAGCTCAGGGACAGGGATAAACATTCAGTACTTC TRBV9 TRBD1 TRBJ2-4 NA
CASIPRGVGEAFF TGTGCCAGCATCCCCAGGGGGGTTGGTGAAGCTTTCTTT TRBV12-3/TRBV12-4 TRBD1 TRBJ1-1 once
CASSPQRAPNEQFF TGTGCCAGCTCACCCCAAAGAGCGCCCAATGAGCAGTTCTTC TRBV18 NA TRBJ2-1 NA
CASSPPSGSTYEQYF TGTGCCAGCAGTCCCCCCAGCGGGAGCACCTACGAGCAGTACTTC TRBV7-9 TRBD2 TRBJ2-7 NA
CASSEKSYEQYF TGTGCCAGCAGTGAGAAGAGCTACGAGCAGTACTTC TRBV2 NA TRBJ2-7 NA
CASSSLGSISSNYGYTF TGCGCCAGCAGCTCTCTCGGGTCGATTTCCTCTAACTATGGCTACACCTTC TRBV5-1 NA TRBJ1-2 NA
CASSLLWDSYNEQFF TGTGCCAGCAGCCTCCTTTGGGACAGCTACAATGAGCAGTTCTTC TRBV5-5 TRBD1 TRBJ2-1 NA
CASSMMDRAARASNQPQHF TGTGCCAGCAGCATGATGGACAGGGCTGCAAGAGCGAGCAATCAGCCCCAGCATTTT TRBV21-1 NA TRBJ1-5 NA
CASTWNGRAGGQFEQYF TGCGCCAGCACCTGGAATGGTAGGGCAGGAGGTCAATTCGAGCAGTACTTC TRBV5-1 NA TRBJ2-7 NA
CASSSRDIDPDTQYF TGTGCCAGCAGCTCCCGGGACATTGACCCAGATACGCAGTATTTT TRBV5-4 NA TRBJ2-3 NA
CASSFTHSGGVYNEQFF TGTGCCAGCAGTTTTACCCATAGCGGGGGAGTCTACAATGAGCAGTTCTTC TRBV7-2 TRBD2 TRBJ2-1 NA
CASSRTGGKRTEAFF TGTGCCAGCAGCCGGACAGGGGGTAAACGGACTGAAGCTTTCTTT TRBV5-4 TRBD1 TRBJ1-1 NA
CASTWGGTSGNTGELFF TGTGCCAGCACTTGGGGGGGGACTAGCGGGAACACCGGGGAGCTGTTTTTT TRBV27 TRBD2 TRBJ2-2 NA
CASSLGDWEETQYF TGCGCCAGCAGCTTGGGGGACTGGGAAGAGACCCAGTACTTC TRBV5-1 NA TRBJ2-5 NA